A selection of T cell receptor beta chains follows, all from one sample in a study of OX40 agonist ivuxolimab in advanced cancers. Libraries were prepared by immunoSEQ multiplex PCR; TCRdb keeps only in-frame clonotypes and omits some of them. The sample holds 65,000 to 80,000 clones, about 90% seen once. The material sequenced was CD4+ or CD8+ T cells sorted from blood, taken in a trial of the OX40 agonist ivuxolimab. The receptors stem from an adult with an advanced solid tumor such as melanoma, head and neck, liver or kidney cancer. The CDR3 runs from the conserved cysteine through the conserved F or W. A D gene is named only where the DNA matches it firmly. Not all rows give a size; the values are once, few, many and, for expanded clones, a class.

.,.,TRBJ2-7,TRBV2,TGTGCCAGCAGTGATGTAGCCGCCTACGAGCAGTACTTC,CASSDVAAYEQYF
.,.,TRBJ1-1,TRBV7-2,TGTGCCAGCAGCCCAGGACCTACGAACACTGAAGCTTTCTTT,CASSPGPTNTEAFF
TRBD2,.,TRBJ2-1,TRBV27,TGTGCCAGCAAGTTACTAGCGGGAGACAATGAGCAGTTCTTC,CASKLLAGDNEQFF
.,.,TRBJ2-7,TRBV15,TGTGCCACCAGCAGAAAAGACGGAAGCGAGCAGTACTTC,CATSRKDGSEQYF
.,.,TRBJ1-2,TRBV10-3,TGTGCCATCAGTGAGTCACCTGGCTATGGCTACACCTTC,CAISESPGYGYTF
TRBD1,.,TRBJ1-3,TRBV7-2,TGTGCCAGCAGCTTCGGGACAGGGGTTGGAAACACCATATATTTT,CASSFGTGVGNTIYF
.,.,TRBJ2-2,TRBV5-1,TGCGCCAGCAAGGATACTAGCAACACCGGGGAGCTGTTTTTT,CASKDTSNTGELFF
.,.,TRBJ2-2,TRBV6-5,TGTGCCAGCACCTTGGGGAGTCTGAACACCGGGGAGCTGTTTTTT,CASTLGSLNTGELFF
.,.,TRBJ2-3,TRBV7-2,TGTGCCAGCAGCGCGGGACTTCCCACAGATACGCAGTATTTT,CASSAGLPTDTQYF
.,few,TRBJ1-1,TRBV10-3,TGTGCCTCCCAGGAGAACACTGAAGCTTTCTTT,CASQENTEAFF
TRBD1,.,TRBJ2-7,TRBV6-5,TGTGCCAGCAGTCTGGACAGGGCCTACGAGCAGTACTTC,CASSLDRAYEQYF
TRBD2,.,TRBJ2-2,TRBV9,TGTGCCAGCAGCGTGGCCGGGACTAGCGGGACCGGGGAGCTGTTTTTT,CASSVAGTSGTGELFF
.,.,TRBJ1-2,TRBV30,TGTGCCTGGAGTGTTCCCAGCCAACTAAGGAGCTATGGCTACACCTTC,CAWSVPSQLRSYGYTF
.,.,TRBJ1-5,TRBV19,TGTGCCAGTAGTCTTAAAGAATCGGGGTATAGCAATCAGCCCCAGCATTTT,CASSLKESGYSNQPQHF
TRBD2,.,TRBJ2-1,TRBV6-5,TGTGCCAGCAGTTGGGTCCTAGCGGGCCCCAATGAGCAGTTCTTC,CASSWVLAGPNEQFF
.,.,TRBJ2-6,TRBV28,TGTGCCAGCAGCATACTGGATTCCGGGGCCAACGTCCTGACTTTC,CASSILDSGANVLTF
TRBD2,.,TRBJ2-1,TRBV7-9,TGTGCCAGCAGCCTAAGGTCTAGCGGGGGCTACAATGAGCAGTTCTTC,CASSLRSSGGYNEQFF
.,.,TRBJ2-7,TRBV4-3,TGCGCCAGCAGCCGCTCGGTACAAGCCTACGAGCAGTACTTC,CASSRSVQAYEQYF
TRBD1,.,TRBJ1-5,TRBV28,TGTGCCAGCAGTGCGCCACCGGGACAGAGCAATCAGCCCCAGCATTTT,CASSAPPGQSNQPQHF
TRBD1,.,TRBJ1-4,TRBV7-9,TGTGCCAGCAGCCGGACAGGGATTAATGAAAAACTGTTTTTT,CASSRTGINEKLFF
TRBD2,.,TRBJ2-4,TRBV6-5,TGTGCCAGCGCAGCGGGGGCGAAAAACATTCAGTACTTC,CASAAGAKNIQYF
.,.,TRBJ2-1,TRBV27,TGTGCCAGCAGCCACGGGGATTTCGCGGACTATATGGTGCAGGATGAGCAGTTCTTC,CASSHGDFADYMVQDEQFF
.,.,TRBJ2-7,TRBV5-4,TGTGCCAGCAGCTTGTCTGACTCACCTGTTTACTACGAGCAGTACTTC,CASSLSDSPVYYEQYF
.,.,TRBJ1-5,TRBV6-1,TGTGCCAGCAGTGAAATTGGGGGCCTCTTGGAGCCCCAGCATTTT,CASSEIGGLLEPQHF
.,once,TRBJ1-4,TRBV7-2,TGTGCCAGCAGCTTAAAGGGTGGAGGGATTGGGAATGAAAAACTGTTTTTT,CASSLKGGGIGNEKLFF
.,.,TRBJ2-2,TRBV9,TGTGCCAGCAGCGTAGGGTCGGGGGCGAACACCGGGGAGCTGTTTTTT,CASSVGSGANTGELFF
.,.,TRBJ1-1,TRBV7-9,TGTGCCAGCAGCTTAGCCAGATTAGCGGGGAGGGGGAACACTGAAGCTTTCTTT,CASSLARLAGRGNTEAFF
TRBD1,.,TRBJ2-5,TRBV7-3,TGTGCCAGCAGCACCGAGACAGGGGGCCAAGAGACCCAGTACTTC,CASSTETGGQETQYF
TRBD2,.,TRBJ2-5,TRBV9,TGTGCCAGCAGCGTAGGAGCGGGATTGGAGACCCAGTACTTC,CASSVGAGLETQYF
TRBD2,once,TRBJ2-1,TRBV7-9,TGTGCCAGCAGGTTTAGCTCAGGGACTAGGGTCTACAATGAGCAGTTCTTC,CASRFSSGTRVYNEQFF
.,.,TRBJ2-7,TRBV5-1,TGCGCCAGCAGCTTGGCCTCGCGGGGGCCCGAGCAGTACTTC,CASSLASRGPEQYF
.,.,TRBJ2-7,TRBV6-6,TGTGCCAGCAGTTACTTCTCGGAAACCTACGAGCAGTACTTC,CASSYFSETYEQYF
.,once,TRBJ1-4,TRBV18,TGTGCCAGCTCACCAGAGGCCGGGGAGAATGAAAAACTGTTTTTT,CASSPEAGENEKLFF
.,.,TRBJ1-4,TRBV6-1,TGTGCCAGCAGTTCAGCCTACGTTGGACTGTTTTTT,CASSSAYVGLFF
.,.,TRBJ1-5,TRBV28,TGTGCCAGCAGTCCACAAACAGGGTTCCAGCCCCAGCATTTT,CASSPQTGFQPQHF
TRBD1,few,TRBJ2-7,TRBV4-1,TGCGCCAGCAGCCATTTCACCAAGGGACAGAACTACGAGCAGTACTTC,CASSHFTKGQNYEQYF
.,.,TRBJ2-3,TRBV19,TGTGCCACCCGGGGGCCAGTGGGAGATACGCAGTATTTT,CATRGPVGDTQYF
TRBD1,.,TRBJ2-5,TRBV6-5,TGTGCCAGCAGCCAAAGGGGGCTACAAGAGACCCAGTACTTC,CASSQRGLQETQYF
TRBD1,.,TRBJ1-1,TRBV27,TGTGCCAGCAGTAGGGACAGGGGTGACACTGAAGCTTTCTTT,CASSRDRGDTEAFF
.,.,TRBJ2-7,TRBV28,TGTGCCAGCAGTCCTGGACTCGCCGTAGGTGAGCAGTACTTC,CASSPGLAVGEQYF
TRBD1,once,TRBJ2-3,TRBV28,TGTGCCAGCAGCAAACAGGGGGCTCGGACAGATACGCAGTATTTT,CASSKQGARTDTQYF
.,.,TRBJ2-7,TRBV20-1,TGCAGTGCTAGAGATGAGGGGCGGCAGTACTTC,CSARDEGRQYF